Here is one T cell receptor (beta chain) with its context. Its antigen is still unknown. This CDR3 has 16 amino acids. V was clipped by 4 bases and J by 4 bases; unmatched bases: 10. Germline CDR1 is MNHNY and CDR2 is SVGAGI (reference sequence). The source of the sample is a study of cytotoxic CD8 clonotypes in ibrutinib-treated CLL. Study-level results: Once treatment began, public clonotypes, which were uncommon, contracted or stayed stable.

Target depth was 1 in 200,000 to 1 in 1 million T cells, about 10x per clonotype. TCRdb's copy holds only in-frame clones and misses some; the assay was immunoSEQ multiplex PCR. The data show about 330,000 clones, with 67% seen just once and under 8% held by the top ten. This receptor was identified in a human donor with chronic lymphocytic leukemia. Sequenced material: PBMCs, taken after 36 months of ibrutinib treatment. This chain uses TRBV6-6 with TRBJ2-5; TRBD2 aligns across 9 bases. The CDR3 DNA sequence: TGTGCCAGCAGTTCAGTTCCGGGACTAGCACTAGAGACCCAGTACTTC. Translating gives CASSSVPGLALETQYF.